A single sample is the source of the 15 T cell receptor beta chains below, sequenced in a study of T cell responses to AZD1222 COVID-19 vaccine. Profiled with immunoSEQ multiplex PCR; TCRdb holds only in-frame clones, not every one. The table has about 220,000 clones, 85% to 95% seen once. The material sequenced was peripheral blood, taken on day 0 of MenACWY control vaccination. Every receptor here comes from an adult in good health.

This chain links TRBV30 with TRBJ1-3, with D perhaps TRBD1 (5 bases). This CDR3 contains 16 residues. With 4 bases removed from V and 0 bases from J, the gap between germline ends came to 16 bases. CDR1 and CDR2 (germline): GTSNPN, SVGIG (reference sequence). Here the CDR3 DNA reads TGTGCCTGGAAGCAGGGAAGATTGAGCTCTGGAAACACCATATATTTT. Translated: CAWKQGRLSSGNTIYF.

Comments on this clone: One junction end does not reproduce the germline sequence, and a read error may be involved. This chain joins TRBV19 and TRBJ2-3, with TRBD2 matching over 13 bases. The CDR3 runs to 14 residues. The germline gives CDR1 LNHDA, CDR2 SQIVND (reference sequence). The CDR3 coding sequence is TGTGCCAGTAGTGGCGGGACTAGCGGGGCCCGGGGGCATTTT. As protein: CASSGGTSGARGHF.

V gene TRBV7-2 combines with J gene TRBJ1-2; 9 bases match TRBD1. Germline values: CDR1 SGHTA, CDR2 FQGNSA. The CDR3 totals 14 residues. Unmatched junction bases numbered 7, after V lost 5 bases and J lost 6 bases. The CDR3 loop is CASSTYDRGNGYTF. Here the CDR3 DNA reads TGTGCCAGCAGCACGTATGACAGGGGGAATGGCTACACCTTC.

The V call is TRBV4-1, the J call TRBJ1-4; tentatively, D is TRBD1 (5 bases). Germline CDR1 and CDR2: MGHRA and YSYEKL. The CDR3 spans 18 residues. V lost 0 bases and J lost 2, with 16 bases in between. The CDR3 spells CASSQDWDRASTNEKLFF. CDR3 nucleotide sequence: TGCGCCAGCAGCCAAGATTGGGACCGAGCCTCGACTAATGAAAAACTGTTTTTT.

The J gene is TRBJ2-6, the V gene TRBV19; D remains ambiguous. The CDR3 covers 14 residues. The germline V and J ends were trimmed by 9 bases and 1 base, with 10 bases remaining between them. Looked up from germline, CDR1 is LNHDA and CDR2 is SQIVND (reference sequence). CDR3 DNA: TGTGCCAGCCATGAAAGGTCTGGGGCCAACGTCCTGACTTTC. Translation: CASHERSGANVLTF.

The genes are TRBV21-1 and TRBJ2-3; the table's D call, TRBD2, has no DNA check behind it. TRBV21-1 is a listed pseudogene. This CDR3 is built from 17 residues. The CDR3 spells CASSKARTSGAADTQYF. The CDR3 DNA reads as TGTGCCAGCAGCAAGGCGCGGACTAGCGGGGCGGCAGATACGCAGTATTTT.

The chain joins TRBV2 to TRBJ1-3, with 8 positions matching TRBD1. The CDR3 covers 15 residues. The germline V gene encodes CDR1 SNHLY and CDR2 FYNNEI. Trimming cost V 7 bases and J 3 bases; bases outside gene matches: 8. This CDR3 is CASKRSRGLGNTIYF. The CDR3 region has the DNA TGTGCCAGCAAGAGATCCAGGGGGCTTGGAAACACCATATATTTT.

The chain joins TRBV27 to TRBJ2-7; the D is unclear. Looked up from germline, CDR1 is MNHEY and CDR2 is SMNVEV (reference sequence). The CDR3 has 13 amino acids. V was pared by 2 bases and J by 3 bases, with 8 bases between. CDR3 in DNA: TGTGCCAGCAGTTTAGTAGCCGGCTACGAGCAGTACTTC. It is translated as CASSLVAGYEQYF.

V gene TRBV3-1 (or the pseudogene TRBV3-2) combines with J gene TRBJ2-3; D possibly corresponds to TRBD2 (6 bases). CDR3 length equals 16 residues. Germline V CDR1 and CDR2: LGHDT, YNNKEL (reference sequence). Deletions cut 5 bases from V and 1 base from J, with 16 bases between. CDR3 protein: CASSAAGSGGTDTQYF. The CDR3 nucleotides are TGTGCCAGCAGCGCTGCGGGGTCGGGAGGCACAGATACGCAGTATTTT.

The chain carries TRBV6-5 and TRBJ2-4; 9 bases align to TRBD1. Per germline, CDR1 MNHEY and CDR2 SVGAGI. Trimming cost V 0 bases and J 9 bases; bases outside gene matches: 0. CDR3 length equals 13 residues. The CDR3 DNA sequence: TGTGCCAGCAGTTACTCGGACAGGGGCATTCAGTACTTC. It translates to CASSYSDRGIQYF.

The chain uses TRBV6-6 and TRBJ1-6; D ambiguous. This CDR3 has 16 amino acids. Germline V CDR1 and CDR2: MNHNY, SVGAGI (reference sequence). V lost 2 bases and J 0 bases, leaving 8 bases between the germline ends. The DNA for the CDR3 is TGTGCCAGCAGTTACCCGGCTTACTCCTATAATTCACCCCTCCACTTT. Protein: CASSYPAYSYNSPLHF.

This sequence joins TRBV15 and TRBJ1-6; tentative D call: TRBD1 (6 bases). The CDR3 loop spans 14 amino acids. Trimming removed 7 bases from V and 10 bases from J, with 17 bases in between. Germline CDR1 and CDR2: LNHNV and YYDKDF (reference sequence). Here the CDR3 reads CATKLEGTRSPLHF. The CDR3 DNA reads TGTGCCACCAAACTGGAGGGGACACGGTCACCCCTCCACTTT.

The J gene is TRBJ2-5, the V gene TRBV7-2; D possibly uses TRBD1 or TRBD2 (5 bases each). Trimming removed 5 bases from V and 3 bases from J, with 16 bases in between. Germline CDR1 and CDR2: SGHTA and FQGNSA. This CDR3 contains 15 residues. The CDR3 reads CASSPRPGLEETQYF. The CDR3 coding sequence is TGTGCCAGCAGCCCCCGCCCGGGGCTGGAAGAGACCCAGTACTTC.

The chain uses TRBV4-2 and TRBJ1-1; D is undetermined. Trimming shortened V by 1 base and J by 3 bases, and 9 bases separated the two germline ends. The CDR3 has 14 residues. Germline assignment: CDR1 LGHNA and CDR2 YNFKEQ. The CDR3 bases are TGTGCCAGCAGCCAAGTCGCGGGCGACACTGAAGCTTTCTTT. This gives the protein CASSQVAGDTEAFF.

The rearrangement links TRBV11-2 to TRBJ1-2; the D is unclear. The length of the CDR3 is 12 residues. V was trimmed by 0 bases and J by 6 bases, leaving 5 bases between them. The germline V gene has CDR1 SGHAT and CDR2 FQNNGV. CDR3 DNA sequence: TGTGCCAGCAGCTTAGATGGGGATGGCTACACCTTC. Translating it yields CASSLDGDGYTF.